A selection of T cell receptor beta chains follows, all from one sample in a study of regulatory T cells in long-lasting Graves disease. From the multiplex PCR reads, TCRdb called clonotypes with MiXCR, one entry per CDR3 protein. The sample consists of over 350,000 distinct CDR3 sequences, approximately 15% of them appearing once. This same sample was also taken into another study, of T cells in Graves' hyperthyroidism and ophthalmopathy.

The sequenced sample was peripheral blood mononuclear cells (PBMCs), obtained at new diagnosis, from a patient treated with antithyroid drugs. The receptors were gathered from a woman in her 40s with Graves disease. Both conserved end residues are part of each CDR3. The order of the fields is V gene, D gene, clone size, CDR3 length, J gene, CDR3 protein, CDR3 DNA. The D gene is left open where the match is weak. Only some rows state a clone size, as once, few, many or a class for expanded clones.

TRBV9	.	.	14	TRBJ2-1	CASSAESSYNEQFF	TGTGCCAGCAGCGCGGAAAGCTCCTACAATGAGCAGTTCTTC
TRBV5-1	.	.	15	TRBJ2-2	CASSLEAGAAGELFF	TGCGCCAGCAGCTTGGAGGCGGGGGCGGCCGGGGAGCTGTTTTTT
TRBV19	.	many	13	TRBJ2-1	CASSPIDRGEQFF	TGTGCCAGTAGTCCGATCGACCGGGGTGAGCAGTTCTTC
TRBV3-1	TRBD2	many	16	TRBJ2-1	CASSQTSGGHYNEQFF	TGTGCCAGCAGTCAGACTAGCGGGGGACACTACAATGAGCAGTTCTTC
TRBV12-3/TRBV12-4	TRBD2	many	14	TRBJ2-1	CASRISGSPNEQFF	TGTGCCAGCAGAATTAGCGGGAGTCCAAATGAGCAGTTCTTC
TRBV7-9	TRBD2	.	16	TRBJ2-3	CASSSAVAGSTDTQYF	TGTGCCAGCAGCTCCGCTGTAGCGGGGAGCACAGATACGCAGTATTTT
TRBV10-3	TRBD2	many	14	TRBJ2-7	CAISPHSGRSEQYF	TGTGCCATCAGCCCCCATAGCGGGAGGAGCGAGCAGTACTTC
TRBV20-1	TRBD1	many	14	TRBJ1-2	CSARGRGTGDSYTF	TGCAGTGCCCGCGGGAGAGGGACAGGGGACAGCTACACCTTC
TRBV5-1	.	many	14	TRBJ2-7	CASSVGGLLYEQYF	TGCGCCAGCAGCGTAGGAGGACTATTATACGAGCAGTACTTC
TRBV20-1	TRBD1	.	13	TRBJ1-1	CSARGQGRSEAFF	TGCAGTGCTAGAGGACAGGGAAGGTCTGAAGCTTTCTTT
TRBV6-9	.	.	16	TRBJ2-3	CASSYPLWGSTDTQYF	TGTGCCAGCAGTTACCCCCTTTGGGGGAGCACAGATACGCAGTATTTT
TRBV28	TRBD2	.	18	TRBJ2-1	CASSLTSGRISSYNEQFF	TGTGCCAGCAGTTTAACTAGCGGGCGAATTAGCTCCTACAATGAGCAGTTCTTC
TRBV3-1	TRBD1	many	14	TRBJ1-6	CASSQRQGNSPLHF	TGTGCCAGCAGCCAACGACAGGGGAATTCACCCCTCCACTTT
TRBV10-3	TRBD1	many	14	TRBJ2-5	CAINSGTGKETQYF	TGTGCCATCAACTCCGGGACAGGGAAAGAGACCCAGTACTTC
TRBV7-9	TRBD2	.	15	TRBJ2-1	CASTLAGATIRSQFF	TGTGCCAGCACCTTAGCGGGAGCAACCATCCGTTCGCAGTTCTTC
TRBV12-5	TRBD2	many	18	TRBJ2-1	CASGPGTSGSSLSDEQFF	TGTGCTAGTGGTCCCGGGACTAGCGGGAGTTCGCTGAGCGATGAGCAGTTCTTC
TRBV13	.	many	13	TRBJ1-1	CASSSFREDEAFF	TGTGCCAGCAGCTCCTTCAGGGAGGATGAAGCTTTCTTT
TRBV6-2/TRBV6-3	.	many	16	TRBJ2-1	CASSYSKRSSYNEQFF	TGTGCCAGCAGTTACTCGAAAAGAAGCTCCTACAATGAGCAGTTCTTC
TRBV7-9	.	.	14	TRBJ2-5	CASSSGHGGETQYF	TGTGCCAGCAGCTCGGGACACGGCGGAGAGACCCAGTACTTC
TRBV20-1	.	few	13	TRBJ2-2	CSAPDFNTGELFF	TGCAGTGCTCCGGACTTCAACACCGGGGAGCTGTTTTTT
TRBV28	.	few	18	TRBJ2-1	CASSPVDPGSRSYNEQFF	TGTGCCAGCAGTCCCGTAGACCCCGGGAGTCGATCCTACAATGAGCAGTTCTTC
TRBV20-1	TRBD1	many	15	TRBJ2-7	CSARVGGTGREQQYF	TGCAGTGCTAGAGTCGGCGGGACAGGGAGAGAGCAGCAGTACTTC
TRBV28	.	many	17	TRBJ1-6	CASSFSYGFGSGSPLHF	TGTGCCAGCAGTTTCTCATACGGCTTCGGGAGTGGTTCACCCCTCCACTTT
TRBV5-1	.	many	16	TRBJ2-1	CASSLAPGRLNNEQFF	TGCGCCAGCAGCCTAGCGCCCGGGCGTCTGAACAATGAGCAGTTCTTC